This T cell receptor (beta chain) was sequenced for a study of T cells in women clearing cervical HPV infection (dated by TCRdb to about 2018). Regarding the research as a whole: The cases were approximately 23 women with histologically confirmed HPV16-related CIN3 or worse, and 2 of those women had invasive cancers. Among cases, blood sampling came a median of about 150 days after lesion detection, with an interquartile range of about 85 to 220 days. HLA typing was available for only a few women, so HLA type could not be excluded as a confounder. Cases were matched to controls by age within five years and by the year the sample was collected. Nested within Costa Rica's Guanacaste HPV Natural History Study, an exploratory proof-of-principle case-control study compared TCR repertoires across cervical HPV16 outcomes. Cases had a median age of 34 years and controls had a median age of approximately 40, with no significant differences in baseline characteristics. The 20 to 25 controls were women who cleared a single incident HPV16 infection within 12 months without developing precancer or cancer. The parent cohort enrolled 8,500 to 11,000 women aged 18 or older in Guanacaste, Costa Rica, during about 1992 to 1995 and followed them for about 7 years. Five blinded duplicates per group were added as quality controls, giving around 60 samples: approximately 50 participants and around ten replicates. Blood from cases was collected at the visit where the lesion was first found, while blood from controls was collected once the infection could no longer be detected. Beyond this particular receptor, the publication reports: Because the number of T cells in each sample was unknown, differences in richness could reflect differing T-cell content rather than repertoire biology. TCR repertoire richness was significantly higher in CIN3+ cases than in controls across sequencing depths, while evenness did not differ. Cases had lower TRBV6-7 relative abundance than controls (about 0.1% versus 0.15%; Bonferroni P = 0.0008). The cross-sectional design could not show whether associations preceded infection or resulted from it; effector/memory subsets and HPV-specific T cells were not isolated. By combining richness with V gene abundances, random forest classifiers separated cases from controls with an estimated AUC of 0.75 to 0.9.

Every participant had a single incident cervical HPV16 infection, and prevalent HPV16 infections were excluded. Cervical HPV DNA was detected by MY09/MY11 PCR and genotyped by dot-blot hybridization. Approximately 15 mL of heparinized blood were centrifuged, and the buffy coat was aliquoted, frozen at -30°C, then stored at -80°C. QIAGEN kits were used to extract genomic DNA from the buffy coat specimens. On this clone itself: Its antigen is unknown. The read finishes 3 residues shy of the CDR3 end, and the germline J gene is used to complete it.

CDR1 and CDR2, per the germline V gene (reference sequence), are SGHNT and YYREEE. The V end loses 4 bases and the J end loses 2 bases, and a stretch of 15 bases separates them. Measured from the cysteine to the phenylalanine, the CDR3 is 16 residues long. Shown are 39 bases from within the CDR3, in frame from base 1. TCR beta CDR3 regions were amplified by multiplex PCR using the immunoSEQ assay from an average of about 1.2 ug genomic DNA per sample. Primer bias was corrected in the assay by using a complete synthetic TCR repertoire to establish an amplification baseline. The amplicons were sequenced on the Illumina platform. In the source study's methods: Error correction of the sequences involved clustering with frequency ratios plus a modified nearest-neighbor algorithm, after which the sequences were analyzed in the immunoSEQ Analyzer using IMGT gene definitions. TCR richness and evenness were averaged over 20 rarefaction repeats at each rarefaction depth, excluding samples with fewer sequences than the depth. Wilcoxon rank sum tests with FDR correction were used to compare V, D and J gene relative abundances between the groups. Blinded duplicates gave an intraclass correlation of 95% to 97% for TCR richness and an average of 76.4% across over 55 gene segments. TCRdb mirrors the immuneACCESS table, restricted to in-frame sequences. Some clones are absent from its copies; in checked studies, under half trace to an unresolved V gene, and the reason for the others is unknown. That table furnishes V, J and clone size, whereas the DNA furnished D and trimming. The sample table on file contains tens of thousands of clones. The top ten constitute about 6.7% of the sample.

The V gene is TRBV5-4 and the J gene is TRBJ2-2; a tentative D call is TRBD2 (6 bases match). This sequence originates from a woman aged 18 to 69 with a cervical HPV16 infection that either progressed to CIN3+ or cleared (not recorded which). The sample comprised blood buffy coat. The CDR3 in this case is CASSTDGGINTGELFF. CDR3 DNA, as far as it was read: TGTGCCAGCAGCACGGACGGCGGGATTAACACCGGGGAG.